Below, 2 T cell receptor beta chains from the same sample are listed, as sequenced in a study of OX40 agonist ivuxolimab in advanced cancers. Here immunoSEQ multiplex PCR was the method, and the copy in TCRdb shows in-frame clones only, minus some. This table has about 93,000 clones, approximately 89% appearing once. The sequencing here drew on CD4+ or CD8+ T cells sorted from blood, taken in a trial of the OX40 agonist ivuxolimab. These receptors were obtained from an adult with an advanced solid tumor such as melanoma, head and neck, liver or kidney cancer.

The chain links TRBV6-1 to TRBJ1-5, with 9 positions matching TRBD1. Looked up from germline, CDR1 is MNHNS and CDR2 is SASEGT. This CDR3 spans 15 amino acids. V trimming: 6 bases; J trimming: 7 bases; junction bases outside the gene matches: 10. The CDR3 DNA reads TGTGCCAGCAGCCGAGCTGACAGGGGGGGCCAGCCCCAGCATTTT. Protein: CASSRADRGGQPQHF.

The chain joins TRBV30 to TRBJ1-3, with D perhaps matching TRBD1 (6 bases). The CDR3 has 16 amino acids. The germline CDR1 and CDR2 sequences are GTSNPN and SVGIG (reference sequence). Between the trimmed V and J ends, which lost 1 base and 1 base, there was a span of 14 bases. The CDR3 loop is CAWSGGGSLSGNTIYF. The CDR3, as DNA: TGTGCCTGGAGTGGCGGGGGCAGCTTGTCTGGAAACACCATATATTTT. The variable domain in full, completed from reference TRBV30 and TRBJ1-3, reads SQTIHQWPATLVQPVGSPLSLECTVEGTSNPNLYWYRQAAGRGLQLLFYSVGIGQISSEVPQNLSASRPQDRQFILSSKKLLLSDSGFYLCAWSGGGSLSGNTIYFGEGSWLTVV.